The source of this T cell receptor beta chain is a study of blood T cell repertoires in COVID-19 (dated by TCRdb to about 2020). A note on the overall study: The collaborator samples originated in the United States, Italy and Spain and spanned the acute and convalescent phases of COVID-19. The prospective study material was composed of cDNA or gDNA derived from T cells, B-cell-depleted T cells, or PBMCs. The dataset comprised deeply sampled blood TCRbeta repertoires from subjects exposed to, actively infected with, or recovered from COVID-19. The repertoires were released in a freely available public database intended as a resource for research on the immune response to SARS-CoV-2. The samples were drawn from the first 160 participants of the ongoing ImmuneRACE study and from more than 1,000 subjects provided by 6 global collaborators. A de-identified subject ID, COVID-19 status, age in years and sex were almost always included in the sample metadata. Where available, HLA class I and class II types were taken from metadata supplied by the sample provider and were not determined by assay-based typing.

Summary of the overall study and its limitations: Clinical and demographic metadata were provided uncurated, with the amount varying by source and participant.

TCRbeta CDR3 regions were amplified from genomic DNA by means of the immunoSEQ Assay, a bias-controlled multiplex PCR. The paper's data handling went like this. Within the assay, amplification of reference gene primers was used to estimate how many nucleated cells each sample contained. To quantify the absolute abundance of each unique TCRbeta CDR3 rearrangement, sequence reads were collapsed and filtered. Productive Simpson clonality was computed per sample as the square root of Simpson's diversity index over productive rearrangements. TCRdb provides this immuneACCESS table in a form limited to in-frame rearrangements. Some clones are lacking; in checked studies, under half of them reflect an unresolved V gene, and why the rest are absent is not known. That table gives V, J and clone size, and the DNA gave D and trimming. In all, the sample holds about 54,000 clones, and about 90% of those were seen once. In total, the top ten clones hold less than 4.5% of the sample.

At the junction V is shortened by 1 base and J by 3 bases, with 6 bases in between. From cysteine to phenylalanine, the CDR3 is 13 amino acids long. Only the CDR3 part of the read is kept: 39 bases, read in frame from the first base. Each collaborating institution followed its own protocols to collect whole blood in K2EDTA tubes. For TCRbeta analysis, collaborator samples were shipped as frozen whole blood, as isolated PBMCs, or as DNA extracted from either sample type. This clone was picked up a small number of times. Its antigen is currently not known. Base qualities are not recorded, but no much larger clone differs from it by a single base.

The TCR originated in a human donor in a cohort sampled during active COVID-19. The chain joins TRBV12-3 or TRBV12-4 to TRBJ1-1; the D gene is not confidently resolved. Sequencing was performed on peripheral blood. The nucleotide sequence reads as follows: TGTGCCAGCAGTTTAGTTTACTACACTGAAGCTTTCTTT. Translation gives CASSLVYYTEAFF.